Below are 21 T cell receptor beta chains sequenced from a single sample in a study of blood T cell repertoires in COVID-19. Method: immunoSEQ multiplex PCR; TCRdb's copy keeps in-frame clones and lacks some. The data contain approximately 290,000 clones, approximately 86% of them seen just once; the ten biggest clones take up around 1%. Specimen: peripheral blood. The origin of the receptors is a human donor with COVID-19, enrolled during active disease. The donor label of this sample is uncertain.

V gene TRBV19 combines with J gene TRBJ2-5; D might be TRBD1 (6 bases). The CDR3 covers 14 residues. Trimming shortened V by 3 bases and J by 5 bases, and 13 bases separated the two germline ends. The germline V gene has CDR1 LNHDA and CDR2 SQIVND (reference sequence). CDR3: CASSIWGLEETQYF. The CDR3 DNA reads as TGTGCCAGTAGTATTTGGGGGCTGGAGGAGACCCAGTACTTC. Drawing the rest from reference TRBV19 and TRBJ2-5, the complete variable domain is DGGITQSPKYLFRKEGQNVTLSCEQNLNHDAMYWYRQDPGQGLRLIYYSQIVNDFQKGDIAEGYSVSREKKESFPLTVTSAQKNPTAFYLCASSIWGLEETQYFGPGTRLLVL.

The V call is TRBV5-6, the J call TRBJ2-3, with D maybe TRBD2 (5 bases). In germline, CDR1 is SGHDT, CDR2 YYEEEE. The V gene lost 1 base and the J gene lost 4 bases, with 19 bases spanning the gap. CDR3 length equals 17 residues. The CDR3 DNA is TGTGCCAGCAGCTTGTGGTTAGGACCGACGGAGGCAGATACGCAGTATTTT. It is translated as CASSLWLGPTEADTQYF. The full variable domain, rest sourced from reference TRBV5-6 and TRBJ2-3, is DAGVTQSPTHLIKTRGQQVTLRCSPKSGHDTVSWYQQALGQGPQFIFQYYEEEERQRGNFPDRFSGHQFPNYSSELNVNALLLGDSALYLCASSLWLGPTEADTQYFGPGTRLTVL.

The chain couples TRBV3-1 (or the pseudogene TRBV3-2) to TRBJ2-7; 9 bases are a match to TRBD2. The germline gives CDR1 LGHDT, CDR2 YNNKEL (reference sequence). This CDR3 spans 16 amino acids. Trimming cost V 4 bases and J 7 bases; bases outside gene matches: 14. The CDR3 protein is CASSPLRGRASLEQYF. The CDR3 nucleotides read TGTGCCAGCAGCCCCCTACGCGGGAGGGCCTCATTGGAGCAGTACTTC.

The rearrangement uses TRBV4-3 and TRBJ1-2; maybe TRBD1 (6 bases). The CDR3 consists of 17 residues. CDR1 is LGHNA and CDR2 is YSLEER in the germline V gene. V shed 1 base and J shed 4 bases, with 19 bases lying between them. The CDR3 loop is CASSQANRALGGYGYTF. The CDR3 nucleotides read TGCGCCAGCAGCCAAGCGAACAGGGCCCTCGGTGGCTATGGCTACACCTTC.

Here the CDR3 reads CASSPNQGSSYEQYF. The CDR3 DNA is TGCGCCAGCAGCCCGAACCAGGGGAGCTCCTACGAGCAGTACTTC. The chain employs TRBV5-1 and TRBJ2-7; D possibly corresponds to TRBD1 (6 bases). V dropped 4 bases and J dropped 0 bases, with 14 bases sitting between them. Per germline, CDR1 SGHRS and CDR2 YFSETQ. The CDR3 spans 15 residues.

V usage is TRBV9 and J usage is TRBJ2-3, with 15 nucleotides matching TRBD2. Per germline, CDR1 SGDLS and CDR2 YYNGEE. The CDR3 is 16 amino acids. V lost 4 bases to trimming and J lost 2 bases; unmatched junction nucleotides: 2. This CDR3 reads CASSRTSGRATDTQYF. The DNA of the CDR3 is TGTGCCAGCAGCCGGACTAGCGGGAGGGCCACAGATACGCAGTATTTT.

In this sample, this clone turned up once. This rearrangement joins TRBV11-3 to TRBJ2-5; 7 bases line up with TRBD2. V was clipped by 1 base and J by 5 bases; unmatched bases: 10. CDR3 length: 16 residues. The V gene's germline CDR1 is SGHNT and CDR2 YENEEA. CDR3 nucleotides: TGTGCCAGCAGCTTAGTGGGAGGATGGGGAGGGGAGACCCAGTACTTC. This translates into CASSLVGGWGGETQYF.

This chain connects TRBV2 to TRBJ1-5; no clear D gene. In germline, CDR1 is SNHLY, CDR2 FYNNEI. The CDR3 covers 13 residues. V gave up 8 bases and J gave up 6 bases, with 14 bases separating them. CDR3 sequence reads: CASSREGSQPQHF. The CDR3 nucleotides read TGTGCCAGCTCCCGGGAAGGGAGTCAGCCCCAGCATTTT.

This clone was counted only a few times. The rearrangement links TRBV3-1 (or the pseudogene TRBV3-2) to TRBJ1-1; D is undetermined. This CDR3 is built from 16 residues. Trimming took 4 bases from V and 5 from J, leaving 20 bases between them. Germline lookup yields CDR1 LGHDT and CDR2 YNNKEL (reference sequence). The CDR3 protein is CASSRGRPIIGTEAFF. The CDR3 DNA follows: TGTGCCAGCAGCCGAGGGAGACCTATCATCGGGACTGAAGCTTTCTTT.

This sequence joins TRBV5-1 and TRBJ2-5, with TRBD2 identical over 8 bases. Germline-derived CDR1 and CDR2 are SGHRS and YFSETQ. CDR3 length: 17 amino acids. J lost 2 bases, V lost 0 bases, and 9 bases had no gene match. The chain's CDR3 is CASSLGILAGSQETQYF. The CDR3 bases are TGCGCCAGCAGCTTGGGTATCCTAGCGGGTTCACAAGAGACCCAGTACTTC.

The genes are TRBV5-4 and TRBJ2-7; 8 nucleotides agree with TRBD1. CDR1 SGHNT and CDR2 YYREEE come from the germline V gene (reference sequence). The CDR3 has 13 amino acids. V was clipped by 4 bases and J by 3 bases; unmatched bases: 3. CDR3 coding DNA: TGTGCCAGCAGCCTTGGGACAGGCTACGAGCAGTACTTC. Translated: CASSLGTGYEQYF.

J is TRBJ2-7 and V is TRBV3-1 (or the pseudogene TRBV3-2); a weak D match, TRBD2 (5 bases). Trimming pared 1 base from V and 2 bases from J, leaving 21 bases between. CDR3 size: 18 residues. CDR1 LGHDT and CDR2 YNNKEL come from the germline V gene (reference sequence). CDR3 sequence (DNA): TGTGCCAGCAGCCAAGGAATAGTTGGCGGGCTCGCCCCCTACGAGCAGTACTTC. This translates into CASSQGIVGGLAPYEQYF.

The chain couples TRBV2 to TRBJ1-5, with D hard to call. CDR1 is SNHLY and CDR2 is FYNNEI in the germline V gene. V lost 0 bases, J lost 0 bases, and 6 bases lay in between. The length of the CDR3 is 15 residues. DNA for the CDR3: TGTGCCAGCAGTGAAGCGAGGAGTAGCAATCAGCCCCAGCATTTT. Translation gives CASSEARSSNQPQHF.

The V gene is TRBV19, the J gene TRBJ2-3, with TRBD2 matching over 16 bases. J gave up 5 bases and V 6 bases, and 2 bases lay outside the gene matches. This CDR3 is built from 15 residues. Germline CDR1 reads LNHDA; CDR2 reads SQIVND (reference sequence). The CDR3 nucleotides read TGTGCCAGTAGGGGACTAGCGGGAGGGGAAGATACGCAGTATTTT. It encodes CASRGLAGGEDTQYF.

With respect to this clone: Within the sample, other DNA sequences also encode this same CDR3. CDR3 DNA: TGCAGCGTTTCTGGGGGGAGCTCCTACAATGAGCAGTTCTTC. This sequence encodes CSVSGGSSYNEQFF. This chain links TRBV29-1 with TRBJ2-1; D might be TRBD2 (6 bases). CDR3 size: 14 residues. V was pared by 5 bases and J by 0 bases, with 11 bases between. Germline-derived CDR1 and CDR2 are SQVTM and ANQGSEA.

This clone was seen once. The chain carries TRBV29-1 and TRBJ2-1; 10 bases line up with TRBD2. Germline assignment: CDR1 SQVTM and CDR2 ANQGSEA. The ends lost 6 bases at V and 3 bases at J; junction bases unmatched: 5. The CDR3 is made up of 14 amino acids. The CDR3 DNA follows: TGCAGCGTAAGCGGGGGGGCCATCTACAATGAGCAGTTCTTC. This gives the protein CSVSGGAIYNEQFF.

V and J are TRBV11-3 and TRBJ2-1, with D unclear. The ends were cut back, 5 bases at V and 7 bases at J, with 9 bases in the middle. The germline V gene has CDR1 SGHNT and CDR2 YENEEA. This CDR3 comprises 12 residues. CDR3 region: CASSDNRNEQFF. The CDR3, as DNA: TGTGCCAGCAGCGATAACCGGAATGAGCAGTTCTTC.

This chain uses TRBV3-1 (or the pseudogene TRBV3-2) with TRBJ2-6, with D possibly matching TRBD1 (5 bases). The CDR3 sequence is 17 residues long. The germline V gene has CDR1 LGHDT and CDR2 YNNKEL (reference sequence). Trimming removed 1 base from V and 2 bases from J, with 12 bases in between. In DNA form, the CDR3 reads TGTGCCAGCAGCCAAGGCCCCACCAGGGCTGGGGCCAACGTCCTGACTTTC. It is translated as CASSQGPTRAGANVLTF.

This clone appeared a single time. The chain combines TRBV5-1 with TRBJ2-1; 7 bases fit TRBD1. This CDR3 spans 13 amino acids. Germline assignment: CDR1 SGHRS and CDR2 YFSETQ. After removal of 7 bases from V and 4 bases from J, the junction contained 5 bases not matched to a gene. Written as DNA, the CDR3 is TGCGCCAGCTTCCGGGACAGTTACAATGAGCAGTTCTTC. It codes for CASFRDSYNEQFF.

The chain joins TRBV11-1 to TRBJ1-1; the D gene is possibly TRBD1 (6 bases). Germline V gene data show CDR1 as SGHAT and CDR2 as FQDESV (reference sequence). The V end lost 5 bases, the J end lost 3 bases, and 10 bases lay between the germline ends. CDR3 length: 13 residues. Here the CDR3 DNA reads TGTGCCAGCAGCGGGGGGGCCTACACTGAAGCTTTCTTT. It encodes CASSGGAYTEAFF.

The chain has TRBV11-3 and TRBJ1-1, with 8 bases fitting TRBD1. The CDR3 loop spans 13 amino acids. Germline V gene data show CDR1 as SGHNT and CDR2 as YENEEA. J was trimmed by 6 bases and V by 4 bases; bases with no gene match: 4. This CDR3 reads CASSSGGRSEAFF. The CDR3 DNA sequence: TGTGCCAGCAGCTCAGGGGGCAGGTCTGAAGCTTTCTTT. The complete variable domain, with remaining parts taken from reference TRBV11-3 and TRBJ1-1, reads EAGVVQSPRYKIIEKKQPVAFWCNPISGHNTLYWYLQNLGQGPELLIRYENEEAVDDSQLPKDRFSAERLKGVDSTLKIQPAELGDSAVYLCASSSGGRSEAFFGQGTRLTVV.